This T cell receptor (beta chain) came from a study of blood T cell repertoires in COVID-19. Using immunoSEQ multiplex PCR, the repertoire was profiled, and TCRdb retains in-frame clones only, with some absent. The table lists around 220,000 clones, 82% of them singletons, with nearly 5% in the top ten. Trimming removed 0 bases from V and 7 bases from J, with 6 bases in between. This CDR3 is built from 12 residues. Germline assignment: CDR1 LGHDT and CDR2 YNNKEL (reference sequence). Concerning this clone itself: Within the sample, other DNA sequences also encode this same CDR3.

Sequenced input: peripheral blood. The rearrangement joins TRBV3-1 (or the pseudogene TRBV3-2) to TRBJ1-2; the D is unclear. The clonotype comes from a woman of 80 years or more with active or convalescent COVID-19. The chain's CDR3 is CASSQEGAGYTF. CDR3 coding DNA: TGTGCCAGCAGCCAAGAGGGAGCTGGCTACACCTTC.